Listed here is a single T cell receptor (beta chain). Its antigen is not known. PCR was performed using 60 Vbeta and 13 Jbeta primers. Sequencing used immunoSEQ multiplex PCR; TCRdb keeps in-frame clones, though not all of them. This table lists 150,000 to 200,000 clones. There are 19 residues in the CDR3. Germline loops: CDR1 SEHNR, CDR2 FQNEAQ (reference sequence). V lost 3 bases, J lost 2 bases, and 15 bases stayed unmatched. This sample was taken from a study of cytomegalovirus exposure and HLA in healthy donors. About the study: Earlier results showed roughly 120 million unique TCR beta sequences derived from approximately 180 million T cells. Broader study findings: Equally common other TCR beta chains were less clonally expanded than HLA-associated ones, a later analysis found. The majority of CMV-associated TCR beta chains were reported as apparently HLA-restricted in a later analysis. Presence/absence analyses assumed roughly uniform sequencing depth across donors, which may not hold.

The chain is built from TRBV7-9 and TRBJ1-2; TRBD1 matches 10 bases. Specimen: PBMCs. This clonotype was sampled from a woman between 18 and 30 years old in good health and CMV-seropositive. This CDR3 reads CASSFEGLDRGAPNYGYTF. CDR3 in DNA: TGTGCCAGCAGCTTCGAGGGGTTGGACAGGGGGGCGCCCAACTATGGCTACACCTTC.